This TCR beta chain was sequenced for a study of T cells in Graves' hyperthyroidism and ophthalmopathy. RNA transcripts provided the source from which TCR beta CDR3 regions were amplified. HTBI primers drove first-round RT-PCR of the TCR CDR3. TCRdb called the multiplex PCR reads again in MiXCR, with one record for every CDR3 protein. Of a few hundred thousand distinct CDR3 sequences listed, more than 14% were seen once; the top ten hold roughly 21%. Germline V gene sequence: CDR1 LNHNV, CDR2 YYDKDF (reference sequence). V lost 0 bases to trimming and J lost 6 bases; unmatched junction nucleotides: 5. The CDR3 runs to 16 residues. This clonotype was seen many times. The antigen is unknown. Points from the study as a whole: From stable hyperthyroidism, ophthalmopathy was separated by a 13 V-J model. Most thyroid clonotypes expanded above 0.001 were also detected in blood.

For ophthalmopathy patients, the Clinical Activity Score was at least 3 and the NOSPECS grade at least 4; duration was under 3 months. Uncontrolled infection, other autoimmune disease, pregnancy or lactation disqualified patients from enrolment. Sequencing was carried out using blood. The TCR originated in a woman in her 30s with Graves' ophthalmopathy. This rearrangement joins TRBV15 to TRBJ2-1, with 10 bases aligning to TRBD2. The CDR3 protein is CATSRDLAGAVNEQFF. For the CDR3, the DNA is TGTGCCACCAGCAGAGATCTAGCGGGGGCCGTCAATGAGCAGTTCTTC.